These T cell receptor beta chains were read from a single sample in a study of identical twins. TCRdb reanalysed the 5' RACE reads using MiXCR and keeps one entry per CDR3 protein. The sample shows 350,000 to 450,000 distinct CDR3 sequences, around 18% of them seen only once. Sequencing was done on a sample of naive T cells sorted from blood. The source is a man aged 45-60 years in good health. Both conserved end residues are part of each CDR3. A D gene is named only where the DNA matches it firmly. Expanded clones are given a class, and other clones once, few, many or no size at all.

j_gene	d_gene	abundance	v_gene	CDR3nt	CDR3aa
TRBJ1-5	NA	NA	TRBV6-5	TGTGCCAGCAGTTACTTCTCTCAGACGGCTAGCAATCAGCCCCAGCATTTT	CASSYFSQTASNQPQHF
TRBJ2-7	TRBD1	NA	TRBV7-8	TGTGCCAGCAGCACCGACAGGGGATTCAGCGAGCAGTACTTC	CASSTDRGFSEQYF
TRBJ2-1	NA	NA	TRBV7-2	TGTGCCAGCAGCTTAGAACTAGGCCGAAAACGGAAGCAGTTCTTC	CASSLELGRKRKQFF
TRBJ2-7	NA	many	TRBV6-5	TGTGCCAGCAGTTTTACAGGATCCGAGCAGTACTTC	CASSFTGSEQYF
TRBJ2-1	NA	few	TRBV24-1	TGTGCCACCAGTTTTGGGGGATATGAGCAGTTCTTC	CATSFGGYEQFF
TRBJ2-1	NA	NA	TRBV7-2	TGTGCCAGCAGTACCGGGATTACCACTGAGCAGTTCTTC	CASSTGITTEQFF
TRBJ1-6	TRBD1	NA	TRBV27	TGTGCCAGCAGAGGGACAGGGAGTAATTCACCCCTCCACTTT	CASRGTGSNSPLHF
TRBJ1-1	NA	few	TRBV29-1	TGCAGCGTTGGAGGCTTTGAAGCTTTCTTT	CSVGGFEAFF
TRBJ2-7	TRBD1	NA	TRBV12-3/TRBV12-4	TGTGCCAGCATTAAGGACAGGACCCCGGGAGAGCAGTACTTC	CASIKDRTPGEQYF
TRBJ2-1	NA	many	TRBV20-1	TGCAGTGCTAGCGGGAGCGCGTACAATGAGCAGTTCTTC	CSASGSAYNEQFF
TRBJ2-7	TRBD2	few	TRBV28	TGTGCCAGCAGTTTAGCGGGAGGGCCACCCTACGAGCAGTACTTC	CASSLAGGPPYEQYF
TRBJ2-1	NA	many	TRBV5-6	TGTGCCAGCAGCTTGGGGGGAACCCTCTACAATGAGCAGTTCTTC	CASSLGGTLYNEQFF
TRBJ2-2	TRBD1	NA	TRBV20-1	TGCAGTGCACCCGCAAGGGGGCGCTTTAACACCGGGGAGCTGTTTTTT	CSAPARGRFNTGELFF
TRBJ2-3	NA	few	TRBV14	TGTGCCAGCAGCCAAGCGGGACGTAAAGCAGATACGCAGTATTTT	CASSQAGRKADTQYF
TRBJ2-3	NA	NA	TRBV12-3/TRBV12-4	TGTGCCAGCAGTTTAGGTGGCTATCGGATCTACACAGATACGCAGTATTTT	CASSLGGYRIYTDTQYF
TRBJ2-7	TRBD2	many	TRBV5-1	TGCGCCAGCAGCGCCGGGACTAGCGTCTTCGAGCAGTACTTC	CASSAGTSVFEQYF
TRBJ2-1	TRBD2	many	TRBV7-3	TGTGCCAGCAGCTGGAGCGGGAGTGGCGATGAGCAGTTCTTC	CASSWSGSGDEQFF
TRBJ2-1	TRBD2	many	TRBV20-1	TGCAGTGCCAAACGAGCGGGGTTAACCTACAATGAGCAGTTCTTC	CSAKRAGLTYNEQFF
TRBJ2-7	TRBD2	NA	TRBV19	TGTGCCAGTAGTATGAGGGAGGGCTACGAGCAGTACTTC	CASSMREGYEQYF
TRBJ2-7	NA	NA	TRBV12-3/TRBV12-4	TGTGCCAGCAGTTTAGCCGGGGTCAGGGGCTCCTACGAGCAGTACTTC	CASSLAGVRGSYEQYF
TRBJ1-3	NA	few	TRBV30	TGTGCCTGGGCCCGTGGCTCTGGAAACACCATATATTTT	CAWARGSGNTIYF
TRBJ2-3	NA	many	TRBV7-9	TGTGCCAGCATCAGAACCTCGTACACAGATACGCAGTATTTT	CASIRTSYTDTQYF
TRBJ2-7	NA	many	TRBV5-1	TGCGCCAGCAGCTTGGTAGGGGACTCCTACGAGCAGTACTTC	CASSLVGDSYEQYF
TRBJ2-7	NA	few	TRBV29-1	TGCAGCGTTGAATTCCCCTATTCCGGGTCCTACGAGCAGTACTTC	CSVEFPYSGSYEQYF
TRBJ2-1	NA	many	TRBV5-1	TGCGCCAGCAGCTTGGACCTGGCCAATGAGCAGTTCTTC	CASSLDLANEQFF
TRBJ2-3	NA	many	TRBV29-1	TGCAGCACTGGGGAGGCGGCAGTGACAGATACGCAGTATTTT	CSTGEAAVTDTQYF
TRBJ2-2	NA	few	TRBV20-1	TGCAGTGCTAGGGATATGGGAGGCCCGTTGGGGGAGCTGTTTTTT	CSARDMGGPLGELFF
TRBJ2-1	NA	many	TRBV20-1	TGCAGTGCTAGAGATGGGAGAGGGTTAGGCAACAATGAGCAGTTCTTC	CSARDGRGLGNNEQFF
TRBJ2-2	NA	few	TRBV4-1	TGCGCCAGCAGCCAAGATCACCGGAGGACCGGGGAGCTGTTTTTT	CASSQDHRRTGELFF
TRBJ2-7	NA	few	TRBV3-1	TGTGCCAGCAGCCAAGGATCAAAATCCTACGAGCAGTACTTC	CASSQGSKSYEQYF
TRBJ1-1	NA	few	TRBV15	TGTGCCACCAGCAGAGATCTGGCGGAAGCTTTCTTT	CATSRDLAEAFF
TRBJ1-1	NA	NA	TRBV28	TGTGCCAGCAGTCTACCTTACACTGAAGCTTTCTTT	CASSLPYTEAFF
TRBJ2-2	NA	NA	TRBV7-8	TGTGCCAGCAGCCCCCGGCGGGCCGGCACCGGGGAGCTGTTTTTT	CASSPRRAGTGELFF
TRBJ2-3	NA	NA	TRBV18	TGTGCCAGCTCAGAGGGCCCCGTAGCAGATACGCAGTATTTT	CASSEGPVADTQYF
TRBJ2-7	NA	many	TRBV12-3/TRBV12-4	TGTGCCAGCAGTTTACTTAGGGAAGGCGAGCAGTACTTC	CASSLLREGEQYF
TRBJ1-1	NA	few	TRBV20-1	TGCAGTGCTTGGGGGGAGGGGACTGAAGCTTTCTTT	CSAWGEGTEAFF
TRBJ2-7	TRBD1	many	TRBV12-3/TRBV12-4	TGTGCCAGCAGTTTCGGACAGGAGATAGAGCAGTACTTC	CASSFGQEIEQYF
TRBJ2-1	NA	many	TRBV9	TGTGCCAGCAGCTTGACGACAGGCTTAACCTACAATGAGCAGTTCTTC	CASSLTTGLTYNEQFF
TRBJ2-1	NA	many	TRBV5-1	TGCGCCAGCAGCTTGGTGGACACTGAGCAGTTCTTC	CASSLVDTEQFF
TRBJ1-6	NA	NA	TRBV11-2	TGTGCCAGCAGCCCCGCTTTGGCGTATAATTCACCCCTCCACTTT	CASSPALAYNSPLHF
TRBJ2-7	NA	NA	TRBV7-9	TGTGCCAGCAGCTTAACCGGACTGGACTACGAGCAGTACTTC	CASSLTGLDYEQYF
TRBJ2-3	TRBD2	few	TRBV20-1	TGCAGTGCCGAGACTAGCGGAAGAGATACGCAGTATTTT	CSAETSGRDTQYF
TRBJ2-4	TRBD2	NA	TRBV4-2	TGTGCCAGCAGCCAAAGGAGCGGGAGACGGGACATTCAGTACTTC	CASSQRSGRRDIQYF